This is a list of T cell receptor beta chains from one sample in a study of blood T cell repertoires in COVID-19. The table came from immunoSEQ multiplex PCR; TCRdb's copy has only in-frame clones and leaves some out. The sample lists 10,000 or so clones; 85% to 90% were seen once. The source material was peripheral blood. Every receptor here comes from a human donor in a cohort sampled during active COVID-19. The CDR3 runs from the conserved cysteine through the conserved F or W. D genes are given only for firm matches. Expanded clones are given a class, and other clones once, few, many or no size at all.

J: TRBJ2-5; size: NA; D: NA; V: TRBV2; CDR3: CATTPSLLEAPGETQYF; DNA: TGTGCCACTACCCCCTCTCTCCTGGAGGCGCCAGGAGAGACCCAGTACTTC
J: TRBJ2-7; size: once; D: TRBD1; V: TRBV18; CDR3: CASSLLTPGTGRYEQYF; DNA: TGTGCCAGCTCACTCCTGACACCCGGGACAGGGCGCTACGAGCAGTACTTC
J: TRBJ1-4; size: NA; D: TRBD1; V: TRBV6-5; CDR3: CASSYLQGAREKLFF; DNA: TGTGCCAGCAGTTACTTACAGGGGGCAAGAGAAAAACTGTTTTTT
J: TRBJ2-1; size: NA; D: NA; V: TRBV19; CDR3: CASAADRPSNNEQFF; DNA: TGTGCCAGCGCCGCGGACAGACCCTCTAACAATGAGCAGTTCTTC
J: TRBJ2-5; size: few; D: TRBD2; V: TRBV5-4; CDR3: CASSNRLAGGETQYF; DNA: TGTGCCAGCAGCAATAGACTAGCGGGGGGCGAGACCCAGTACTTC
J: TRBJ2-7; size: NA; D: TRBD1; V: TRBV28; CDR3: CASSPFWDSSYEQYF; DNA: TGTGCCAGCAGCCCTTTCTGGGACAGTTCCTACGAGCAGTACTTC
J: TRBJ1-2; size: NA; D: NA; V: TRBV28; CDR3: CASSPRGGGNLYYGYTF; DNA: TGTGCCAGCAGTCCTCGGGGGGGAGGGAATCTCTACTATGGCTACACCTTC
J: TRBJ2-3; size: few; D: TRBD2; V: TRBV6-2/TRBV6-3; CDR3: CASSFSSGGGDTQYF; DNA: TGTGCCAGCAGTTTCTCAAGCGGGGGAGGGGATACGCAGTATTTT
J: TRBJ1-2; size: NA; D: NA; V: TRBV29-1; CDR3: CSVELGNDYGYTF; DNA: TGCAGCGTTGAGCTGGGCAACGACTATGGCTACACCTTC
J: TRBJ2-7; size: NA; D: NA; V: TRBV11-2; CDR3: CASSLDYSYEQYF; DNA: TGTGCCAGCAGCTTAGATTACTCCTACGAGCAGTACTTC
J: TRBJ2-7; size: NA; D: TRBD2; V: TRBV28; CDR3: CASRAGGAYYEQYF; DNA: TGTGCCAGCAGGGCGGGGGGCGCCTACTACGAGCAGTACTTC
J: TRBJ1-1; size: NA; D: NA; V: TRBV30; CDR3: CAWRAGSYNTEAFF; DNA: TGTGCCTGGAGGGCCGGGTCATATAACACTGAAGCTTTCTTT
J: TRBJ1-3; size: NA; D: TRBD1; V: TRBV11-3; CDR3: CASSRTGTGNTIYF; DNA: TGTGCCAGCAGCCGGACAGGGACTGGAAACACCATATATTTT
J: TRBJ2-4; size: NA; D: NA; V: TRBV5-1; CDR3: CASSLAAENIQYF; DNA: TGCGCCAGCAGCTTGGCCGCGGAAAACATTCAGTACTTC
J: TRBJ2-7; size: NA; D: TRBD1; V: TRBV20-1; CDR3: CSASPLGGTGEYEQYF; DNA: TGCAGTGCTAGTCCACTTGGGGGGACAGGGGAGTACGAGCAGTACTTC
J: TRBJ2-2; size: NA; D: NA; V: TRBV7-9; CDR3: CASSLAGRGDTGELFF; DNA: TGTGCCAGCAGCTTAGCGGGCAGGGGCGACACCGGGGAGCTGTTTTTT
J: TRBJ2-2; size: NA; D: TRBD2; V: TRBV28; CDR3: CAGGREGTGELFF; DNA: TGTGCCGGGGGGCGGGAGGGCACCGGGGAGCTGTTTTTT
J: TRBJ2-3; size: NA; D: NA; V: TRBV6-2/TRBV6-3; CDR3: CASSYSPTRELTDTQYF; DNA: TGTGCCAGCAGTTACTCCCCGACTAGAGAATTGACAGATACGCAGTATTTT
J: TRBJ2-7; size: NA; D: NA; V: TRBV10-3; CDR3: CAISAVGGRYEQYF; DNA: TGTGCCATCAGTGCGGTCGGGGGGCGGTACGAGCAGTACTTC
J: TRBJ1-1; size: NA; D: NA; V: TRBV9; CDR3: CASSVVSGGHTEAFF; DNA: TGTGCCAGCAGCGTAGTGTCGGGGGGCCACACTGAAGCTTTCTTT
J: TRBJ1-1; size: NA; D: NA; V: TRBV6-6; CDR3: CASSSGEDTEAFF; DNA: TGTGCCAGCAGTTCGGGAGAGGACACTGAAGCTTTCTTT
J: TRBJ2-7; size: once; D: TRBD1; V: TRBV5-1; CDR3: CASSGGQSDTEQYF; DNA: TGCGCCAGCAGCGGGGGACAGTCAGATACTGAGCAGTACTTC
J: TRBJ1-1; size: NA; D: NA; V: TRBV7-9; CDR3: CASSQRTGFGPEAFF; DNA: TGTGCCAGCAGCCAACGGACGGGGTTTGGGCCTGAAGCTTTCTTT
J: TRBJ2-5; size: NA; D: NA; V: TRBV6-2/TRBV6-3; CDR3: CASSRDTRGETQYF; DNA: TGTGCCAGCAGCCGCGACACGAGGGGGGAGACCCAGTACTTC
J: TRBJ2-4; size: NA; D: TRBD1; V: TRBV7-2; CDR3: CASSPTGALAKNIQYF; DNA: TGTGCCAGCAGCCCAACAGGGGCACTAGCCAAAAACATTCAGTACTTC
J: TRBJ2-3; size: NA; D: NA; V: TRBV6-5; CDR3: CASRRGSLTDTQYF; DNA: TGTGCCAGCCGTAGGGGATCTCTCACAGATACGCAGTATTTT
J: TRBJ1-1; size: once; D: NA; V: TRBV3-1/TRBV3-2; CDR3: CASSQGRGHTEAFF; DNA: TGTGCCAGCAGCCAAGGCAGGGGTCACACTGAAGCTTTCTTT
J: TRBJ1-5; size: few; D: NA; V: TRBV7-8; CDR3: CASSLNGGARRNQPQHF; DNA: TGTGCCAGCAGCTTAAACGGGGGGGCGAGACGCAATCAGCCCCAGCATTTT
J: TRBJ2-7; size: NA; D: NA; V: TRBV6-6; CDR3: CASRSLEGSSYEQYF; DNA: TGTGCCAGCAGATCGTTGGAGGGAAGCTCCTACGAGCAGTACTTC
J: TRBJ1-1; size: few; D: TRBD1; V: TRBV19; CDR3: CASSKNDRELAEAFF; DNA: TGTGCCAGTAGTAAAAACGACAGGGAACTCGCTGAAGCTTTCTTT
J: TRBJ2-7; size: NA; D: TRBD2; V: TRBV5-4; CDR3: CASSLGLAGKSSYEQYF; DNA: TGTGCCAGCAGCTTGGGACTAGCGGGGAAGTCCTCTTACGAGCAGTACTTC